This is a list of T cell receptor beta chains from one sample in a study of T-cell reconstitution after alpha-beta-depleted transplantation in children. Each CDR3 protein is one row after TCRdb ran MiXCR on the PCR reads. This sample has about 250,000 distinct CDR3 sequences; 20% to 30% occur once, and the top ten carry 4% to 6%. The material sequenced was PBMCs, mostly from graft donor cells, taken 360 days after TCRalphabeta/CD19-depleted stem cell transplant. Every receptor here comes from a female patient aged 2-10 years who had a stem cell transplant for congenital amegakaryocytic thrombocytopenia, so the T cells may come from the graft donor. The CDR3 runs from the conserved cysteine through the conserved F or W. D genes are given only for firm matches. Clone size, where shown, is once, few, many, or a class for clones that have expanded.

V gene	D gene	clone size	J gene	CDR3 protein	CDR3 DNA
TRBV27	.	.	TRBJ2-2	CASSNTNTGELFF	TGTGCCAGCAGCAACACCAACACCGGGGAGCTGTTTTTT
TRBV7-9	.	.	TRBJ2-5	CASSWAGRQETQYF	TGTGCCAGCAGCTGGGCGGGGAGACAAGAGACCCAGTACTTC
TRBV12-3/TRBV12-4	TRBD1	.	TRBJ2-7	CASSLMGQRAYEQYF	TGTGCCAGCAGTTTAATGGGACAGAGGGCCTACGAGCAGTACTTC
TRBV28	.	.	TRBJ2-1	CASSLLPGNEQFF	TGTGCCAGCAGTTTGTTGCCGGGCAATGAGCAGTTCTTC
TRBV12-3/TRBV12-4	.	few	TRBJ2-1	CASSLWVKGGWASYNEQFF	TGTGCCAGCAGTTTATGGGTCAAGGGGGGTTGGGCCTCTTACAATGAGCAGTTCTTC
TRBV12-3/TRBV12-4	TRBD1	.	TRBJ2-2	CASSRQGYTGELFF	TGTGCCAGCAGTCGACAGGGGTACACCGGGGAGCTGTTTTTT
TRBV5-1	TRBD1	few	TRBJ2-5	CASSSGQGGETQYF	TGCGCCAGCAGCTCAGGACAGGGTGGAGAGACCCAGTACTTC
TRBV5-1	.	.	TRBJ1-1	CASSTQGDGTEAFF	TGCGCCAGCAGCACGCAGGGTGATGGCACTGAAGCTTTCTTT
TRBV28	.	.	TRBJ2-1	CASRQSESSYNEQFF	TGTGCCAGCAGACAAAGCGAGAGCTCCTACAATGAGCAGTTCTTC
TRBV10-3	.	.	TRBJ2-7	CAISTSGGPEQYF	TGTGCCATCAGTACCTCTGGGGGCCCCGAGCAGTACTTC
TRBV9	.	few	TRBJ2-3	CASSVWARTTDTQYF	TGTGCCAGCAGCGTATGGGCACGTACCACAGATACGCAGTATTTT
TRBV20-1	.	.	TRBJ1-1	CSASFVWYRGENTEAFF	TGCAGTGCTAGTTTTGTTTGGTATCGGGGGGAGAACACTGAAGCTTTCTTT
TRBV30	.	.	TRBJ2-7	CAYALGGGAEQYF	TGTGCCTACGCGCTCGGAGGGGGCGCCGAGCAGTACTTC
TRBV18	TRBD1	.	TRBJ2-5	CASSATGGKETQYF	TGTGCCAGCTCAGCGACAGGGGGCAAAGAGACCCAGTACTTC
TRBV6-5	TRBD1	.	TRBJ1-1	CASSYAGQANTEAFF	TGTGCCAGCAGTTACGCTGGACAGGCGAACACTGAAGCTTTCTTT
TRBV25-1	.	many	TRBJ2-7	CASSEYIGGEQYF	TGTGCCAGCAGTGAATATATCGGAGGCGAGCAGTACTTC
TRBV5-8	.	few	TRBJ1-2	CASSFGGSNGYTF	TGTGCCAGCAGCTTCGGCGGGTCCAATGGCTACACCTTC
TRBV11-1	.	few	TRBJ2-1	CASSLRWRGSTYNEQFF	TGTGCCAGCAGCTTAAGGTGGAGGGGCTCAACCTACAATGAGCAGTTCTTC
TRBV27	TRBD2	.	TRBJ2-3	CASSPIRGGTDTQYF	TGTGCCAGCAGCCCCATACGGGGGGGCACAGATACGCAGTATTTT
TRBV20-1	.	.	TRBJ1-1	CSALASGNTEAFF	TGCAGTGCCTTAGCATCTGGGAACACTGAAGCTTTCTTT
TRBV27	TRBD1	.	TRBJ2-1	CASGSGTGALNEQFF	TGTGCCAGCGGTTCCGGGACAGGAGCCCTCAATGAGCAGTTCTTC
TRBV5-1	TRBD2	few	TRBJ2-1	CASATSGEQFF	TGCGCCAGCGCCACTAGCGGTGAGCAGTTCTTC
TRBV5-1	TRBD1	.	TRBJ2-1	CASSWTGWNEQFF	TGCGCCAGCAGCTGGACAGGGTGGAATGAGCAGTTCTTC
TRBV28	.	many	TRBJ2-2	CASSLTGNTGELFF	TGTGCCAGCAGTTTAACGGGGAACACCGGGGAGCTGTTTTTT
TRBV4-2	TRBD1	few	TRBJ2-7	CASSQESYRTGTAYEQYF	TGTGCCAGCAGCCAAGAATCCTACCGTACCGGGACAGCGTACGAGCAGTACTTC
TRBV28	.	many	TRBJ2-5	CASIPYQETQYF	TGTGCCAGCATCCCGTACCAAGAGACCCAGTACTTC